The 23 T cell receptor beta chains in this list originate from one sample, sequenced in a study of shared clonotypes between healthy human individuals. Produced via immunoSEQ multiplex PCR; TCRdb's table is partial and in-frame only. The table shows under 2.5 million clones, with roughly 90% occurring only once. Sequencing used naive CD4+ T cells from PBMCs. This sample's subset: CD45RA+ positively selected. The receptors stem from a man younger than 35 in good health. Some clones in this sample may be carry-over from other donors' samples.

The chain carries TRBV5-4 and TRBJ2-5; 8 nucleotides line up with TRBD2. This CDR3 has 15 amino acids. The germline V gene encodes CDR1 SGHNT and CDR2 YYREEE (reference sequence). V was clipped by 4 bases and J by 5 bases; unmatched bases: 10. In DNA form, the CDR3 reads TGTGCCAGCAGCCCCTCCCCAGCGGGAGTGGAGACCCAGTACTTC. Protein: CASSPSPAGVETQYF.

The V call is TRBV11-2, the J call TRBJ2-6; D not resolved. There are 14 residues in the CDR3. CDR1 and CDR2 (germline): SGHAT, FQNNGV. V was trimmed by 7 bases and J by 0 bases, leaving 7 bases between them. CDR3 in DNA: TGTGCCAGCAACCAGCGCTCTGGGGCCAACGTCCTGACTTTC. Translation gives CASNQRSGANVLTF.

Regarding this clone: Other DNA sequences of this sample code for an identical CDR3. V and J are TRBV28 and TRBJ2-5; 7 bases are shared with TRBD1. This CDR3 region has 14 residues. The germline V gene encodes CDR1 MDHEN and CDR2 SYDVKM. Germline trimming cut 4 bases from V and 4 bases from J; bases unmatched to any gene: 6. The CDR3 bases are TGTGCCAGCAGTTCGAACAGGGGCAGAGAGACCCAGTACTTC. It is translated as CASSSNRGRETQYF.

The chain joins TRBV7-2 to TRBJ2-1; the D gene is possibly TRBD2 (7 bases). The germline gives CDR1 SGHTA, CDR2 FQGNSA. V lost 6 bases and J 10 bases, leaving 13 bases between the germline ends. The CDR3 extends over 12 amino acids. The CDR3 is CASRRGDMEQFF. DNA of the CDR3: TGTGCCAGCAGACGGGGGGACATGGAGCAGTTCTTC.

The rearrangement links TRBV9 to TRBJ2-7; TRBD1 agrees at 7 bases. Germline CDR1 reads SGDLS; CDR2 reads YYNGEE. The CDR3 has 14 residues. V shed 3 bases and J 3 bases; nucleotides not matched to a gene: 6. CDR3 DNA sequence: TGTGCCAGCAGCGCCACAGGGGCCAACTACGAGCAGTACTTC. It translates to CASSATGANYEQYF.

The chain is built from TRBV14 and TRBJ2-2; D ambiguous. Germline V gives CDR1 SGHDN, CDR2 FVKESK. The V end lost 2 bases, the J end lost 4 bases, and 14 bases lay between the germline ends. This CDR3 is 16 amino acids long. The CDR3 nucleotides read TGTGCCAGCAGCCAATTTCAAGGGCGAGGCACCGGGGAGCTGTTTTTT. It is translated as CASSQFQGRGTGELFF.

This sequence joins TRBV7-2 and TRBJ1-1; a possible D gene is TRBD1 (5 bases). The germline gives CDR1 SGHTA, CDR2 FQGNSA. This CDR3 is 16 amino acids long. V lost 6 bases, J lost 1 base, and 18 bases lay in between. As DNA, the CDR3 is TGTGCCAGCAGTCTCCAGGGAGGCGGTAGGAACACTGAAGCTTTCTTT. This sequence encodes CASSLQGGGRNTEAFF.

V is TRBV7-9 and J is TRBJ2-7; the match to TRBD1 covers 10 bases. Germline lookup yields CDR1 SEHNR and CDR2 FQNEAQ (reference sequence). The CDR3 consists of 14 residues. Trimming took 6 bases from V and 7 from J; bases not matched to a gene: 9. For the CDR3, the DNA is TGTGCCAGCAGTTACCGACAGGGGGCTGGAGAGCAGTACTTC. It is translated as CASSYRQGAGEQYF.

The chain links TRBV5-1 to TRBJ1-2; 7 bases are shared with TRBD1. This CDR3 is 18 amino acids long. The ends lost 0 bases at V and 4 bases at J; junction bases unmatched: 15. Germline assignment: CDR1 SGHRS and CDR2 YFSETQ. CDR3 sequence: CASSLGRGTASSGYGYTF. The CDR3 bases are TGCGCCAGCAGCTTGGGGCGGGGGACAGCCAGTTCGGGCTATGGCTACACCTTC.

The chain uses TRBV11-2 and TRBJ2-1; TRBD1 is a possible D gene (5 bases). This CDR3 is 16 amino acids long. Germline V gene data show CDR1 as SGHAT and CDR2 as FQNNGV. Between the trimmed V and J ends, which lost 4 bases and 0 bases, there was a span of 13 bases. CDR3 residues: CASSSRGPGSYNEQFF. DNA of the CDR3: TGTGCCAGCAGCTCTAGGGGCCCGGGCTCCTACAATGAGCAGTTCTTC.

V is TRBV6-6 and J is TRBJ2-2; TRBD1 aligns across 9 bases. The ends lost 5 bases at V and 4 bases at J; junction bases unmatched: 5. Germline assignment: CDR1 MNHNY and CDR2 SVGAGI (reference sequence). CDR3 length: 15 residues. The CDR3 reads CASSRRQGGTGELFF. CDR3 nucleotide sequence: TGTGCCAGCAGTCGCCGACAGGGGGGCACCGGGGAGCTGTTTTTT.

This chain connects TRBV21-1 to TRBJ2-1; the table's D call TRBD1 went unverified against the DNA. TRBV21-1 is deemed a pseudogene. The CDR3 totals 15 residues. The CDR3 spells CARRLNREFYNEQFF. The CDR3 bases are TGTGCCAGGCGATTGAACAGGGAGTTTTACAATGAGCAGTTCTTC.

J is TRBJ1-1 and V is TRBV2, with D perhaps TRBD1 (6 bases). Germline V gene sequence: CDR1 SNHLY, CDR2 FYNNEI. This CDR3 contains 14 residues. V was cut by 2 bases and J by 4 bases, with 11 bases left in between. The CDR3 nucleotides read TGTGCCAGCAGTGAAAATCAGGGGATCACTGAAGCTTTCTTT. Translation: CASSENQGITEAFF. Combining the CDR3 with reference TRBV2 and TRBJ1-1 gives the whole variable domain EPEVTQTPSHQVTQMGQEVILRCVPISNHLYFYWYRQILGQKVEFLVSFYNNEISEKSEIFDDQFSVERPDGSNFTLKIRSTKLEDSAMYFCASSENQGITEAFFGQGTRLTVV.

The chain couples TRBV19 to TRBJ2-1, with 11 positions matching TRBD1. In germline, CDR1 is LNHDA, CDR2 SQIVND (reference sequence). The CDR3 length is 22 residues. J was trimmed by 6 bases and V by 1 base; bases with no gene match: 23. CDR3 loop: CASSIGLRSGQGGLAGRNEQFF. In DNA form, the CDR3 reads TGTGCCAGTAGTATAGGGCTCCGGTCGGGACAGGGGGGGCTAGCGGGACGCAATGAGCAGTTCTTC.

The rearrangement links TRBV9 to TRBJ2-1, with 9 bases matching TRBD2. Germline V gene lookup returns CDR1 SGDLS and CDR2 YYNGEE. The CDR3 is 15 residues long. V was pared by 0 bases and J by 12 bases, with 10 bases of the junction left unmatched. The CDR3 region has the DNA TGTGCCAGCAGCGTAGTAGGGGCGGGAGGGAGTGTGCAGTTCTTC. It translates to CASSVVGAGGSVQFF. The entire variable domain, with the rest obtained from reference TRBV9 and TRBJ2-1, is as follows: DSGVTQTPKHLITATGQRVTLRCSPRSGDLSVYWYQQSLDQGLQFLIQYYNGEERAKGNILERFSAQQFPDLHSELNLSSLELGDSALYFCASSVVGAGGSVQFFGPGTRLTVL.

J is TRBJ2-7 and V is TRBV25-1; 9 positions match TRBD1. The V gene end was trimmed by 6 bases and the J gene end by 0 bases; junction bases not matched to a gene: 3. The CDR3 has 14 residues. The V gene's germline CDR1 is MGHDK and CDR2 SYGVNS. The CDR3 loop reads CASRGTGNSYEQYF. CDR3 DNA sequence: TGTGCCAGCAGGGGGACAGGGAACTCCTACGAGCAGTACTTC.

The gene calls are TRBV4-2 and TRBJ2-3; 11 nucleotides line up with TRBD1. The J segment lost 2 bases and the V segment lost 1 base, leaving 5 bases of the junction unmatched. CDR3 length: 17 amino acids. In germline, CDR1 is LGHNA, CDR2 YNFKEQ. CDR3 in amino acids: CASSQGTGGQYTDTQYF. CDR3 DNA: TGTGCCAGCAGCCAAGGGACAGGGGGCCAGTACACAGATACGCAGTATTTT.

V and J are TRBV18 and TRBJ2-5; tentatively, D is TRBD2 (6 bases). Germline V gene sequence: CDR1 KGHSH, CDR2 LQKENI. The CDR3 length is 15 residues. Trimming shortened V by 3 bases and J by 2 bases, and 13 bases separated the two germline ends. The CDR3 spells CASSPKFAGQETQYF. Here the CDR3 DNA reads TGTGCCAGCTCACCCAAATTCGCGGGACAAGAGACCCAGTACTTC.

CDR3 amino acids: CASSAPDRGPEQYF. The DNA for the CDR3 is TGCGCCAGCAGCGCCCCGGACAGGGGTCCCGAGCAGTACTTC. The genes are TRBV5-1 and TRBJ2-7, with 9 bases matching TRBD1. The V segment lost 4 bases and the J segment 6 bases; nucleotides outside the gene matches: 8. Germline lookup yields CDR1 SGHRS and CDR2 YFSETQ. The length of the CDR3 is 14 residues. Full variable domain (outside the CDR3, taken from reference TRBV5-1 and TRBJ2-7): KAGVTQTPRYLIKTRGQQVTLSCSPISGHRSVSWYQQTPGQGLQFLFEYFSETQRNKGNFPGRFSGRQFSNSRSEMNVSTLELGDSALYLCASSAPDRGPEQYFGPGTRLTVT.

Concerning this clone itself: Other DNA sequences in the same sample also yield this CDR3. The chain links TRBV27 to TRBJ2-2; 8 nucleotides match TRBD1. Germline trimming cut 3 bases from V and 5 bases from J; bases unmatched to any gene: 2. Per germline, CDR1 MNHEY and CDR2 SMNVEV (reference sequence). This CDR3 has 14 residues. The CDR3 DNA reads TGTGCCAGCAGTTTGTACAGGGGGACCGGGGAGCTGTTTTTT. Translation gives CASSLYRGTGELFF.

The chain recombines TRBV2 with TRBJ1-1, with D perhaps matching TRBD1 (5 bases). The CDR3 length is 17 residues. In germline, CDR1 is SNHLY, CDR2 FYNNEI. Trimming took 1 base from V and 1 from J, leaving 16 bases between them. The CDR3 nucleotides read TGTGCCAGCAGTGAAGTGGGGGGAAGGCCGGGGAACACTGAAGCTTTCTTT. Translating it yields CASSEVGGRPGNTEAFF. The full variable domain, its missing parts supplied by reference TRBV2 and TRBJ1-1, is EPEVTQTPSHQVTQMGQEVILRCVPISNHLYFYWYRQILGQKVEFLVSFYNNEISEKSEIFDDQFSVERPDGSNFTLKIRSTKLEDSAMYFCASSEVGGRPGNTEAFFGQGTRLTVV.

The chain carries TRBV18 and TRBJ1-5; D might be TRBD1 (6 bases). The CDR3 is made up of 15 amino acids. Germline V gives CDR1 KGHSH, CDR2 LQKENI. The germline V and J ends were trimmed by 6 bases and 4 bases, with 16 bases remaining between them. CDR3 loop: CASSPNQGMNQPQHF. CDR3 bases: TGTGCCAGCTCCCCAAATCAGGGGATGAATCAGCCCCAGCATTTT.

The chain links TRBV9 to TRBJ2-5; the match to TRBD2 covers 14 bases. Germline V lookup: CDR1 SGDLS, CDR2 YYNGEE. This CDR3 region has 19 residues. V was pared by 0 bases and J by 5 bases, with 12 bases of the junction left unmatched. CDR3 nucleotide sequence: TGTGCCAGCAGCGTAGGAGACCCCGGGACTAGCGGGAGTTGGGAGACCCAGTACTTC. Its protein is CASSVGDPGTSGSWETQYF.